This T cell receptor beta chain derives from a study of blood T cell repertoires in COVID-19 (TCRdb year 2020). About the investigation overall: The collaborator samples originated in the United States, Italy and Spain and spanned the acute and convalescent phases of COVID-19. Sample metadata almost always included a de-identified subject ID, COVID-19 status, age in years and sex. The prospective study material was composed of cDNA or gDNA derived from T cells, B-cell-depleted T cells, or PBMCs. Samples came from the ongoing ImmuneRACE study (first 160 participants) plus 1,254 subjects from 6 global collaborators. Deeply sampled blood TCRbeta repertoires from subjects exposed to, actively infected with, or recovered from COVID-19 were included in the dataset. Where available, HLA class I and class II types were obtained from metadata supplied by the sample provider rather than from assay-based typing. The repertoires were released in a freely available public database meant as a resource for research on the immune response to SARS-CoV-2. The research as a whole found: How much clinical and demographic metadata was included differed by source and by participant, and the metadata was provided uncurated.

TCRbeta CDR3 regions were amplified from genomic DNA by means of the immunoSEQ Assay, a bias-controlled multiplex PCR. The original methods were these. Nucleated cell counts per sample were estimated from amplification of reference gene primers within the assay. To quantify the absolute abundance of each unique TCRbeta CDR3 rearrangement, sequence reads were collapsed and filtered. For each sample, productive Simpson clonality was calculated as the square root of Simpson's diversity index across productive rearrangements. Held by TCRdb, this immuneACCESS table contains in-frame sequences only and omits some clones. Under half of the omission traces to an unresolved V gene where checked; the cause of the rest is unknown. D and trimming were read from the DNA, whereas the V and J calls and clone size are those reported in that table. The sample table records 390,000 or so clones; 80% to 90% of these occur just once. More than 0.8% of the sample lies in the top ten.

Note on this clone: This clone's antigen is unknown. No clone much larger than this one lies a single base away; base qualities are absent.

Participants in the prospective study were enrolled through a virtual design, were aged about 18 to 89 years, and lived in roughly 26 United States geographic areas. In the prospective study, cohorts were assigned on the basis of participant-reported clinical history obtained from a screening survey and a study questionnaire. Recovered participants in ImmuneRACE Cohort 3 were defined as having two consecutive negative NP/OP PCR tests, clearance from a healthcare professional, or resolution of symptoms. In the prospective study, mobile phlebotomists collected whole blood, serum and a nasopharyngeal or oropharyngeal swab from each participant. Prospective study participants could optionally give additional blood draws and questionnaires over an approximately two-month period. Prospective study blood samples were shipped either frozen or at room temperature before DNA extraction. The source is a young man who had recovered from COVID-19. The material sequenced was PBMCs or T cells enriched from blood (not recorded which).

The DNA sequence follows: TGTGCTAGTGTTTCGGGACTAGCGGGGAACAATGAGCAGTTCTTC. This sequence encodes CASVSGLAGNNEQFF. The chain was built from TRBV12-5 and TRBJ2-1, and 13 junction bases match TRBD2. Reading the germline V gene gives CDR1 LGHNT and CDR2 FRNRAP. From cysteine to phenylalanine, the CDR3 is 15 amino acids long. Left in the record is the CDR3 DNA by itself, 45 bases read in frame from the first base. For this chain, trimming is 7 bases at the V end and 5 bases at the J end, and the number of junction bases without a gene match is 5.